The 4 T cell receptor beta chains below all came from one sample that was sequenced in a study of control samples from healthy donors and cancer patients. TCRdb's table, derived via immunoSEQ multiplex PCR, lists solely in-frame clones and lacks some. This table has around 99,000 clones, just over 90% appearing once. The sequencing sample was made of blood. The receptors come from a human donor in good health. The donor label of this sample is uncertain.

The V and J genes are TRBV12-3 or TRBV12-4 and TRBJ1-1; the D is unclear. The CDR3 sequence is 13 residues long. V was cut by 4 bases and J by 3 bases, with 9 bases left in between. CDR3 coding DNA: TGTGCCAGCAGTTCTCCCGGGGACACTGAAGCTTTCTTT. It encodes CASSSPGDTEAFF.

The chain has TRBV15 and TRBJ1-5; 8 nucleotides match TRBD1. V gave up 5 bases and J gave up 4 bases; unmatched junction bases: 7. The CDR3 spans 15 residues. The germline V gene encodes CDR1 LNHNV and CDR2 YYDKDF (reference sequence). The CDR3 DNA follows: TGTGCCACCAGCGGGGGACAGGCCCTGAATCAGCCCCAGCATTTT. Its protein product is CATSGGQALNQPQHF.

The chain has TRBV5-1 and TRBJ1-1; 8 bases fit TRBD1. V shed 4 bases, J shed 5 bases, and the junction held 10 bases outside the gene matches. This CDR3 region has 15 residues. Germline CDR1 and CDR2: SGHRS and YFSETQ. The CDR3 DNA sequence: TGCGCCAGCAGCCTTAGACAGGGGATGACGACTGAAGCTTTCTTT. It translates to CASSLRQGMTTEAFF.

The rearrangement links TRBV29-1 to TRBJ2-6; D not certain. Germline lookup yields CDR1 SQVTM and CDR2 ANQGSEA. V was trimmed by 4 bases and J by 2 bases, leaving 9 bases between them. This CDR3 region has 14 residues. The DNA for the CDR3 is TGCAGCGTTGGAGTTGGGGCTGGGGCCAACGTCCTGACTTTC. Translating it yields CSVGVGAGANVLTF.